This T cell receptor (beta chain) was recovered during a study of CD8 T cells in Susac syndrome. Germline V lookup: CDR1 SGHRS, CDR2 YFSETQ. There are 14 residues in the CDR3. J gave up 4 bases and V 3 bases, and 3 bases lay outside the gene matches. The RNA, about 0.45 to 1 ug, was put through reverse transcription using random hexamers. MiXCR, run by TCRdb on the immunoSEQ multiplex PCR reads, gives a single entry per CDR3 protein. Of fewer than 85,000 distinct CDR3 sequences in the sample, roughly 94% were seen once. This TCR was sampled from a human donor with Susac syndrome. The chain carries TRBV5-1 and TRBJ2-7; 11 positions agree with TRBD1. Material for sequencing was CD8+ T cells from PBMCs. The CDR3 region has the DNA TGCGCCAGCAGCTGGACAGGGGGCTCTTACGAGCAGTACTTC. This translates into CASSWTGGSYEQYF.